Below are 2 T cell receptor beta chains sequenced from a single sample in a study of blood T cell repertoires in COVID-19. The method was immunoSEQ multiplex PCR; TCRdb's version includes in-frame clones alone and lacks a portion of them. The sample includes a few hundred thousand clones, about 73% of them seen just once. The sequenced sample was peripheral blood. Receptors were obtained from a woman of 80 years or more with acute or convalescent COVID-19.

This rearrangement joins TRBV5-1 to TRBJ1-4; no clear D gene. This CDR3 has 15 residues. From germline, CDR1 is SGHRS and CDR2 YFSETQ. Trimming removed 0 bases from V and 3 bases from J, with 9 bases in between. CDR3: CASSLANVANEKLFF. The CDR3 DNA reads TGCGCCAGCAGCTTGGCCAACGTAGCTAATGAAAAACTGTTTTTT.

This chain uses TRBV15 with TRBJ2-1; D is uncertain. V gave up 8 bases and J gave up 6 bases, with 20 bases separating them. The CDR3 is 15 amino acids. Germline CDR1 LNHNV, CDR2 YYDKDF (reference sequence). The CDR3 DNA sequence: TGTGCCACCCGTCTTGATAGCCTTTCCAGCAATGAGCAGTTCTTC. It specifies CATRLDSLSSNEQFF.